One sample yielded the 6 T cell receptor beta chains listed below, sequenced in a study of neurological immune-mediated disorders (dated by TCRdb to about 2019). Library prep was done by 5' RACE. Sequencing was carried out with an Illumina HiSeq 2500. Using fastp at Q25 and MiXCR, TCRdb reprocessed the public reads and kept productive beta chains. Rows with one shared CDR3 protein collapse into an entry with the most common genes and DNA. For this sample the table gives tens of thousands of distinct CDR3 sequences, of which less than 8.5% were detected only once. The top ten hold roughly 4.5% of the sample. Sequencing was done on a sample of PBMCs. The receptor set was obtained from a woman between 40 and 55 years old in good health.

This clonotype was detected ten times or more. The chain couples TRBV9 to TRBJ1-3; the D gene is possibly TRBD1 (6 bases). Between the trimmed V and J ends, which lost 0 bases and 0 bases, there was a span of 10 bases. Germline loops: CDR1 SGDLS, CDR2 YYNGEE. The CDR3 runs to 16 residues. In DNA, the CDR3 is TGTGCCAGCAGCGTAGGAGGGGGAGTCTCTGGAAACACCATATATTTT. Its translation: CASSVGGGVSGNTIYF.

Only a few counts were recorded for this clonotype. The V gene is TRBV4-1, the J gene TRBJ2-6; the D is unclear. V lost 4 bases to trimming and J lost 0 bases, with 7 bases between them. Germline V gives CDR1 MGHRA, CDR2 YSYEKL. The CDR3 has 15 amino acids. CDR3 region: CASSLGSSGANVLTF. CDR3 DNA: TGCGCCAGCAGCCTGGGAAGCTCTGGGGCCAACGTCCTGACTTTC.

This clonotype was seen ten or more times. The J gene is TRBJ2-7, the V gene TRBV5-5; D unclear. Between the trimmed V and J ends, which lost 4 bases and 3 bases, there was a span of 5 bases. CDR1 SGHKS and CDR2 YYEKEE come from the germline V gene (reference sequence). CDR3 length: 11 amino acids. CDR3 loop: CASSGNYEQYV. The CDR3 DNA is TGTGCCAGCAGCGGAAACTACGAGCAGTACGTC.

The genes are TRBV10-1 and TRBJ2-1, with unresolved D. Trimming cost V 3 bases and J 9 bases, with 18 bases left between them. CDR3 length: 15 residues. The germline gives CDR1 WNHNN, CDR2 SYGVQD (reference sequence). The CDR3 nucleotides are TGCGCCAGCAGTGAAGTTCCGGACGCTTCTGGTGAGCAGTTCTTC. Translating gives CASSEVPDASGEQFF.

The sample holds many counts of this clonotype. The chain uses TRBV3-1 and TRBJ1-5, with 7 bases aligning to TRBD1. The CDR3 has 14 amino acids. J gave up 5 bases and V 1 base, and 2 bases lay outside the gene matches. CDR1 is LGHDT, CDR2 YNNKEL, per germline (reference sequence). CDR3 coding DNA: TGTGCCAGCAGCCAAGGGGACAGTGATCAGCCCCAGCATTTT. Translation gives CASSQGDSDQPQHF.

The table lists this clonotype with many counts. The chain combines TRBV20-1 with TRBJ2-7; D perhaps matches TRBD2 (6 bases). CDR1 and CDR2 (germline): DFQATT, SNEGSKA (reference sequence). The CDR3 runs 12 residues. With 4 bases removed from V and 2 bases from J, the gap between germline ends came to 9 bases. The CDR3 sequence: CSAILAPYEQYF. The CDR3 DNA sequence: TGCAGTGCTATTCTAGCGCCCTACGAGCAGTACTTC.